These T cell receptor beta chains were read from a single sample in a study of a mutant IDH1 vaccine in newly diagnosed glioma. The antigens these receptors bind are not known. TCRdb's table, derived via immunoSEQ multiplex PCR, lists solely in-frame clones and lacks some. This sample has tens of thousands of clones; 81% occur once, and the top ten carry 5% to 6.5%. This sample comprised PBMCs, obtained from a glioma patient whose treatment included an IDH1 peptide vaccine. The receptor source for this set is a man aged 40-49 years with glioma. Both conserved end residues are trimmed from each CDR3. D genes are given only for firm matches.

V gene: TRBV7-2
D gene: .
CDR3 protein: ASSFFLGGRNEQF

V gene: TRBV4-3
D gene: TRBD1
CDR3 protein: ASSQDGTGGKETQY

V gene: TRBV18
D gene: .
CDR3 protein: ASSGLMKSNTGELF

V gene: TRBV5-1
D gene: .
CDR3 protein: ASSLWTGSEAF

V gene: TRBV29-1
D gene: .
CDR3 protein: SVDKMAQTRGYT

V gene: TRBV28
D gene: TRBD2
CDR3 protein: ASSTPLGGSTYNEQF

V gene: TRBV15
D gene: TRBD2
CDR3 protein: ATSRTSGGVNEQF

V gene: TRBV7-2
D gene: .
CDR3 protein: ASSAYSNQPQH

V gene: TRBV10-3
D gene: .
CDR3 protein: AIKNIDEAF

V gene: TRBV4-1
D gene: .
CDR3 protein: ASSQGENYEQY

V gene: TRBV19
D gene: TRBD2
CDR3 protein: ASSPGGPYNEQF

V gene: TRBV5-6
D gene: TRBD1
CDR3 protein: ASSFPSTGADEQY

V gene: TRBV7-9
D gene: TRBD2
CDR3 protein: ASSHGLAGDNEQF

V gene: TRBV19
D gene: TRBD2
CDR3 protein: ASSIVGESSGSSYEQY

V gene: TRBV6-5
D gene: TRBD2
CDR3 protein: ASSYLAGGSEQY

V gene: TRBV6-1
D gene: .
CDR3 protein: ASNGPDSISPLH

V gene: TRBV7-6
D gene: .
CDR3 protein: ASSLGAGTSTDTQY

V gene: TRBV6-5
D gene: TRBD1
CDR3 protein: ASSRTGQGNGKLF

V gene: TRBV5-4
D gene: .
CDR3 protein: ASSVAPTPTYEQY

V gene: TRBV19
D gene: .
CDR3 protein: ASSPRGVQLGGGYT

V gene: TRBV11-2
D gene: .
CDR3 protein: ASSPDSGANVLT

V gene: TRBV6-7
D gene: .
CDR3 protein: ASIPATDTQY

V gene: TRBV27
D gene: TRBD1
CDR3 protein: ASSRQGFTGELF

V gene: TRBV19
D gene: .
CDR3 protein: ASTNRAPGTEAF

V gene: TRBV5-4
D gene: .
CDR3 protein: ASSLVVDTDTQY

V gene: TRBV5-6
D gene: .
CDR3 protein: ASSSPGTANTGELF

V gene: TRBV7-2
D gene: .
CDR3 protein: ASSPTGQILGEQF

V gene: TRBV4-2
D gene: TRBD1
CDR3 protein: ASSPTGTLAKNIQY

V gene: TRBV4-2
D gene: .
CDR3 protein: ASSQVGGSLGYT

V gene: TRBV7-9
D gene: TRBD1
CDR3 protein: ASSYGDRAETQY

V gene: TRBV6-1
D gene: .
CDR3 protein: ASRVSKAYEQY

V gene: TRBV7-6
D gene: TRBD1
CDR3 protein: ASSLADRANGYT

V gene: TRBV7-9
D gene: .
CDR3 protein: ASSSSEGLMPQH